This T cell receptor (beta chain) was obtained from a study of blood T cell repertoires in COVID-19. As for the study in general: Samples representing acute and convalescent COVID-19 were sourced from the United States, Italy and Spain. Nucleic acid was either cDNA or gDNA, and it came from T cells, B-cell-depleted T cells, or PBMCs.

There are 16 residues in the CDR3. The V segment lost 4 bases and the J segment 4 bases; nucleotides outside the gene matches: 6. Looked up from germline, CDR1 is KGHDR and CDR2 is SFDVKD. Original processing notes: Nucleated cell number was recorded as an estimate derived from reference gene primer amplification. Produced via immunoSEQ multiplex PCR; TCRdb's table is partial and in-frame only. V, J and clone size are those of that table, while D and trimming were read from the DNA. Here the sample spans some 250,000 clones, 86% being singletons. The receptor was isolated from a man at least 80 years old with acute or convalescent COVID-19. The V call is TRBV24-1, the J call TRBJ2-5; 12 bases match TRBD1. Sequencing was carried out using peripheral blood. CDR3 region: CATSDAGQGARETQYF. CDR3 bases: TGTGCCACCAGTGACGCGGGACAGGGGGCGCGAGAGACCCAGTACTTC.